The 14 T cell receptor beta chains presented below share a single source sample, sequenced in a study of Graves' ophthalmopathy and Graves' hyperthyroidism. Amplification of the TCR beta CDR3 regions used RNA transcripts (as template). Second-round multiplex PCR came after first-round RT-PCR with HTBI primers. TCRdb re-analysed the multiplex PCR reads in MiXCR, keeping a single row per CDR3 protein. The sample carries approximately 160,000 distinct CDR3 sequences, 30% to 45% recorded once. The sample comprised peripheral blood. These receptors were obtained from a woman aged 40 to 50 with Graves' ophthalmopathy.

This clonotype showed up many times. The chain links TRBV7-9 to TRBJ1-2; D remains ambiguous. The germline V gene has CDR1 SEHNR and CDR2 FQNEAQ (reference sequence). The CDR3 is 19 residues long. V dropped 5 bases and J dropped 4 bases, with 29 bases sitting between them. The CDR3 DNA reads TGTGCCAGCAGCCCATTTATTCGACACGTCACAGAGTCAGGCTATGGCTACACCTTC. Amino acids: CASSPFIRHVTESGYGYTF.

The chain combines TRBV30 with TRBJ2-7; D gene uncertain. The length of the CDR3 is 12 residues. Between the trimmed V and J ends, which lost 4 bases and 3 bases, there was a span of 10 bases. The germline V gene has CDR1 GTSNPN and CDR2 SVGIG (reference sequence). CDR3 DNA: TGTGCCTGGACCCGCTCGGGCTACGAGCAGTACTTC. Its protein product is CAWTRSGYEQYF.

V usage is TRBV30 and J usage is TRBJ2-5; D is unresolved. Germline V gene lookup returns CDR1 GTSNPN and CDR2 SVGIG (reference sequence). There are 11 residues in the CDR3. Trimming pared 2 bases from V and 4 bases from J, leaving 5 bases between. The CDR3: CAWSLGETQYF. CDR3 DNA sequence: TGTGCCTGGAGTCTTGGAGAGACCCAGTACTTC.

This clonotype was recorded at least ten times. This chain connects TRBV5-1 to TRBJ1-1; D gene ambiguous. The CDR3 is made up of 11 amino acids. Germline V gives CDR1 SGHRS, CDR2 YFSETQ. V shed 7 bases and J shed 6 bases, with 10 bases lying between them. The CDR3 sequence: CASPLGAEAFF. CDR3 DNA: TGCGCCAGCCCATTAGGAGCTGAAGCTTTCTTT.

At least ten counts were recorded for this clonotype. The genes are TRBV27 and TRBJ1-1; D is uncertain. Germline CDR1 and CDR2: MNHEY and SMNVEV (reference sequence). Trimming cost V 6 bases and J 6 bases, with 14 bases left between them. The CDR3 is 13 residues long. In DNA form, the CDR3 reads TGTGCCAGCAGATCGCGACCTGGAGCTGAAGCTTTCTTT. It translates to CASRSRPGAEAFF.

Many counts were recorded for this clonotype. The V call is TRBV9, the J call TRBJ2-2; D tentatively reads TRBD1 or TRBD2 (6 bases each). Germline CDR1 and CDR2: SGDLS and YYNGEE. The length of the CDR3 is 15 residues. Trimming removed 2 bases from V and 6 bases from J, with 14 bases in between. DNA of the CDR3: TGTGCCAGCAGCGTGGGGGGCCAGTTCGCCGGGGAGCTGTTTTTT. Translating gives CASSVGGQFAGELFF.

This clonotype was seen repeatedly, ten times or more. CDR3 sequence reads: CASSLGTSGSETQYF. The CDR3 DNA reads as TGTGCCAGCAGCTTAGGGACTAGCGGGAGCGAGACCCAGTACTTC. V is TRBV11-2 and J is TRBJ2-5, with 13 bases lining up with TRBD2. The CDR3 has 15 amino acids. The germline V gene has CDR1 SGHAT and CDR2 FQNNGV. After removal of 1 base from V and 5 bases from J, the junction contained 1 base not matched to a gene. The complete variable domain, with remaining parts taken from reference TRBV11-2 and TRBJ2-5, reads EAGVAQSPRYKIIEKRQSVAFWCNPISGHATLYWYQQILGQGPKLLIQFQNNGVVDDSQLPKDRFSAERLKGVDSTLKIQPAKLEDSAVYLCASSLGTSGSETQYFGPGTRLLVL.

This clonotype was seen at least ten times. V gene TRBV11-2 combines with J gene TRBJ1-5; D gene unclear. From germline, CDR1 is SGHAT and CDR2 FQNNGV. Trimming took off 5 bases at V and 5 bases at J, with 10 bases between the two ends. CDR3 length: 13 residues. The CDR3 sequence is CASSPLEDQPQHF. The DNA for the CDR3 is TGTGCCAGCAGCCCCCTCGAGGATCAGCCCCAGCATTTT.

This clonotype was seen ten or more times. The V gene is TRBV18, the J gene TRBJ1-1; TRBD1 agrees at 11 bases. The CDR3 is made up of 14 amino acids. Trimming at V came to 4 bases and at J to 8 bases, leaving 6 bases not matched to a gene. The germline gives CDR1 KGHSH, CDR2 LQKENI. The CDR3 DNA sequence: TGTGCCAGCTCACTGCGGACAGGGGGCGTCGAAGCTTTCTTT. It is translated as CASSLRTGGVEAFF.

This clonotype was observed many times. This chain connects TRBV6-2 or TRBV6-3 to TRBJ2-4; the D gene is possibly TRBD1 (6 bases). CDR1 is MNHEY, CDR2 SVGEGT, per germline. This CDR3 is 15 amino acids long. V lost 0 bases, J lost 4 bases, and 10 bases lay in between. The CDR3 DNA follows: TGTGCCAGCAGTTACTCGGGGACAAGAAAAAACATTCAGTACTTC. Protein sequence: CASSYSGTRKNIQYF.

The chain combines TRBV11-2 with TRBJ1-2, with D perhaps matching TRBD1 (6 bases). The CDR3 contains 19 residues. Germline CDR1 SGHAT, CDR2 FQNNGV. The V gene lost 1 base and the J gene lost 4 bases, with 25 bases spanning the gap. The CDR3 DNA reads as TGTGCCAGCAGCTTAGGCATATGGTTGGGGGGCGCCTCCGGCTATGGCTACACCTTC. Encoded protein: CASSLGIWLGGASGYGYTF.

This clonotype was observed once. The chain has TRBV29-1 and TRBJ2-7; 7 bases map to TRBD1. J lost 2 bases, V lost 3 bases, and 7 bases had no gene match. This CDR3 spans 14 amino acids. Germline assignment: CDR1 SQVTM and CDR2 ANQGSEA. CDR3 nucleotide sequence: TGCAGCGTTGAGAACCGGGACAGTGCCTACGAGCAGTACTTC. Translating it yields CSVENRDSAYEQYF.

V usage is TRBV20-1 and J usage is TRBJ2-7, with TRBD1 matching over 7 bases. The CDR3 has 14 residues. The germline gives CDR1 DFQATT, CDR2 SNEGSKA (reference sequence). Trimming cost V 3 bases and J 5 bases; bases outside gene matches: 10. The CDR3 DNA reads as TGCAGTGCTAGGGGAACAGGGGTTAAGAACGAGCAGTACTTC. It yields the protein CSARGTGVKNEQYF.

The chain links TRBV25-1 to TRBJ1-2; D not resolved. Trimming took 2 bases from V and 4 from J, leaving 14 bases between them. The CDR3 covers 15 residues. The germline V gene has CDR1 MGHDK and CDR2 SYGVNS. The CDR3 spells CASSEHVGVSYGYTF. In nucleotides, the CDR3 is TGTGCCAGCAGTGAACATGTTGGGGTTAGCTATGGCTACACCTTC.